The sequence of this T cell receptor beta chain was determined in a study of blood T cell repertoires in COVID-19 (dated by TCRdb to 2018 to 2021). About the study as a whole: Samples covering the acute and convalescent phases of COVID-19 were provided by collaborators in the United States, Italy and Spain. The material from the prospective study consisted of cDNA or gDNA derived from T cells, B-cell-depleted T cells, or PBMCs. The dataset comprised deeply sampled blood TCRbeta repertoires from subjects exposed to, actively infected with, or recovered from COVID-19. The repertoires were released in a freely available public database intended as a resource for research on the immune response to SARS-CoV-2. Samples came from the ongoing ImmuneRACE study (first 160 participants) plus 1,254 subjects from 6 global collaborators. The sample metadata nearly always contained a de-identified subject ID, COVID-19 status, age in years and sex. Where available, HLA class I and class II types were obtained from metadata supplied by the sample provider rather than from assay-based typing. Study-wide findings and limitations: The amount of clinical and demographic metadata varied by source and participant and was provided uncurated.

Collaborating institutions collected whole blood in K2EDTA tubes following their own protocols. Collaborator samples were shipped for TCRbeta analysis as frozen whole blood, isolated PBMCs, or DNA extracted from either sample type. Trimming takes 5 bases off V and 1 base off J; junction bases not matched to a gene: 7. Sequences SGHRS (CDR1) and YFSETQ (CDR2) are obtained from the germline V gene. Measured from the cysteine to the phenylalanine, the CDR3 is 17 residues long. The sequence is cut down to CDR3 DNA, 51 bases in frame from base 1. The count of this clone is one. Its cognate antigen has yet to be identified. The input lacks base qualities; no much larger clone sits a single base away. TCRbeta CDR3 regions were amplified from genomic DNA using the immunoSEQ Assay, a bias-controlled multiplex PCR. The authors' analysis ran thus. Within the assay, amplification of reference gene primers was used to estimate how many nucleated cells each sample contained. To quantify the absolute abundance of each unique TCRbeta CDR3 rearrangement, sequence reads were collapsed and filtered. For each sample, productive Simpson clonality was calculated as the square root of Simpson's diversity index over productive rearrangements. TCRdb stores this immuneACCESS table with in-frame sequences only. Part of the clones is absent; in the studies checked, under half of the shortfall reflects unresolved V genes, and no reason is known for the rest. The V and J calls and clone size were taken over from that table, and D and trimming were inferred from the DNA. For this sample there are 130,000 or so clones; about 76% appear just once. Clones ranked in the top ten supply 8.4% of the sample.

Sequenced: peripheral blood. The chain was built from TRBV5-1 and TRBJ1-4, and TRBD1 matches 11 of the central bases. This receptor was identified in an older woman with active or convalescent COVID-19. The DNA is TGCGCCAGCAGTACAGGGACAGGGGGGTTAACTAATGAAAAACTGTTTTTT. It codes for CASSTGTGGLTNEKLFF.